A single sample is the source of the 21 T cell receptor beta chains below, sequenced in a study of CD8 T cells in ankylosing spondylitis. Study conclusions and caveats: Ankylosing spondylitis blood appeared to be characterized by a TCR beta motif of 8 or 9 highly homologous variants.

Their antigens are not known. Each CDR3 protein gets one entry after TCRdb re-called the 5' RACE reads with MiXCR. Of some 840,000 distinct CDR3 sequences in the sample, 12% were seen once. Sequenced input: blood, either unsorted or a sorted T cell fraction (not recorded which). The receptors were sampled from a male donor with ankylosing spondylitis.

The genes are TRBV7-9 and TRBJ1-2, with D tentatively TRBD1 (5 bases). CDR1 and CDR2 (germline): SEHNR, FQNEAQ (reference sequence). The CDR3 runs to 13 residues. V dropped 1 base and J dropped 6 bases, with 9 bases sitting between them. This CDR3 is CASSLVRGDGYTF. In DNA, the CDR3 is TGTGCCAGCAGCTTAGTTAGGGGTGATGGCTACACCTTC.

Only a few counts were recorded for this clonotype. The chain links TRBV10-3 to TRBJ2-3; 10 bases match TRBD1. Germline trimming cut 3 bases from V and 4 bases from J; bases unmatched to any gene: 7. There are 16 residues in the CDR3. Germline V gene data show CDR1 as ENHRY and CDR2 as SYGVKD. The CDR3 here is CAISDRTGGESDTQYF. The CDR3 DNA sequence: TGTGCCATCAGTGATCGGACAGGGGGAGAATCAGATACGCAGTATTTT.

Only a few counts were recorded for this clonotype. The chain carries TRBV5-1 and TRBJ2-7, with D tentatively TRBD2 (5 bases). V was cut by 0 bases and J by 7 bases, with 14 bases left in between. The CDR3 runs 14 residues. The germline gives CDR1 SGHRS, CDR2 YFSETQ. The CDR3 DNA follows: TGCGCCAGCAGCTTGGACGGTCCGAGGGTAGAGCAGTACTTC. Translated: CASSLDGPRVEQYF.

This rearrangement joins TRBV6-5 to TRBJ2-1; 7 bases are a match to TRBD2. Trimming cost V 2 bases and J 9 bases; bases outside gene matches: 7. The CDR3 loop spans 14 amino acids. The germline V gene encodes CDR1 MNHEY and CDR2 SVGAGI. The CDR3 reads CASSYRGRATEQFF. The CDR3 region has the DNA TGTGCCAGCAGTTACCGGGGGAGGGCCACTGAGCAGTTCTTC.

This clonotype was seen a handful of times. V and J are TRBV2 and TRBJ2-1, with 10 bases that match TRBD2. CDR1 and CDR2 (germline): SNHLY, FYNNEI. There are 17 residues in the CDR3. V trimming: 8 bases; J trimming: 5 bases; junction bases outside the gene matches: 15. Written as DNA, the CDR3 is TGTGCCAGCCGGTGGGAGCCTTGGACTAGCGGAGACAATGAGCAGTTCTTC. This codes for CASRWEPWTSGDNEQFF.

The chain links TRBV6-2 or TRBV6-3 to TRBJ2-7, with a possible D match to TRBD1 (5 bases). CDR3 length: 13 residues. Trimming shortened V by 2 bases and J by 4 bases, and 9 bases separated the two germline ends. CDR1 is MNHEY and CDR2 is SVGEGT in the germline V gene. The CDR3 sequence: CASSYGRVYEQYF. The DNA for the CDR3 is TGTGCCAGCAGTTACGGCAGGGTGTACGAGCAGTACTTC.

The table lists this clonotype with many counts. V gene TRBV12-3 or TRBV12-4 combines with J gene TRBJ2-5; D is unclear. The CDR3 totals 13 residues. Between the trimmed V and J ends, which lost 1 base and 1 base, there was a span of 4 bases. CDR3: CASSLVVQETQYF. CDR3 bases: TGTGCCAGCAGTTTAGTCGTCCAAGAGACCCAGTACTTC.

In this sample, this clonotype turned up many times. The chain recombines TRBV28 with TRBJ2-7; 7 bases match TRBD1. Germline CDR1 and CDR2: MDHEN and SYDVKM. This CDR3 spans 14 amino acids. After removal of 6 bases from V and 2 bases from J, the junction contained 7 bases not matched to a gene. The CDR3 loop reads CASSSPGQTYEQYF. In DNA form, the CDR3 reads TGTGCCAGCAGCAGCCCGGGACAGACCTACGAGCAGTACTTC.

This chain connects TRBV29-1 to TRBJ1-2; D might be TRBD1 (6 bases). Trimming took off 7 bases at V and 6 bases at J, with 9 bases between the two ends. The CDR3 runs 10 residues. Germline lookup yields CDR1 SQVTM and CDR2 ANQGSEA. The CDR3 coding sequence is TGCAGCGCATACAGGGATGGCTACACCTTC. Translating gives CSAYRDGYTF.

This clonotype was found a few times. The chain combines TRBV20-1 with TRBJ2-1; 12 bases map to TRBD2. Losses at the gene ends were 5 bases for V and 0 bases for J; bases not matched to a gene: 17. The CDR3 is 20 residues long. Germline CDR1 reads DFQATT; CDR2 reads SNEGSKA (reference sequence). The CDR3 DNA sequence: TGCAGTGCTCTCCTCCTGACTAGCGGGAGAGTAGGGAGCTCCTACAATGAGCAGTTCTTC. Translated: CSALLLTSGRVGSSYNEQFF.

This clonotype showed up just a few times. The genes are TRBV20-1 and TRBJ1-5; D gene uncertain. Germline V gives CDR1 DFQATT, CDR2 SNEGSKA (reference sequence). With 0 bases removed from V and 0 bases from J, the gap between germline ends came to 6 bases. This CDR3 comprises 14 residues. CDR3 sequence reads: CSARDQYSNQPQHF. The CDR3 DNA follows: TGCAGTGCTAGAGATCAGTATAGCAATCAGCCCCAGCATTTT.

The chain employs TRBV7-2 and TRBJ1-3, with unresolved D. The CDR3 is 17 residues long. Germline-derived CDR1 and CDR2 are SGHTA and FQGNSA. V was pared by 5 bases and J by 0 bases, with 17 bases between. The CDR3: CASSRRTRPDSGNTIYF. The CDR3 nucleotides read TGTGCCAGCAGCCGACGAACGAGACCAGACTCTGGAAACACCATATATTTT.

The sample holds many counts of this clonotype. The chain couples TRBV20-1 to TRBJ2-1, with 12 bases matching TRBD2. The germline CDR1 and CDR2 sequences are DFQATT and SNEGSKA (reference sequence). V gave up 5 bases and J gave up 0 bases; unmatched junction bases: 11. This CDR3 comprises 18 residues. CDR3 nucleotides: TGCAGTGCTCTTAGGACTAGCGGGACCCGGAGCTCCTACAATGAGCAGTTCTTC. This translates into CSALRTSGTRSSYNEQFF.

This clonotype was detected ten times or more. V is TRBV29-1 and J is TRBJ1-1; D unresolved. The CDR3 consists of 12 residues. V lost 7 bases and J lost 2, with 11 bases in between. Looked up from germline, CDR1 is SQVTM and CDR2 is ANQGSEA. The CDR3, as DNA: TGCAGCGCGGCGCCGATAAACACTGAAGCTTTCTTT. This codes for CSAAPINTEAFF. The whole variable domain, filled in from reference TRBV29-1 and TRBJ1-1, reads SAVISQKPSRDICQRGTSLTIQCQVDSQVTMMFWYRQQPGQSLTLIATANQGSEATYESGFVIDKFPISRPNLTFSTLTVSNMSPEDSSIYLCSAAPINTEAFFGQGTRLTVV.

This clonotype occurred a few times. The chain combines TRBV27 with TRBJ2-5, with D unresolved. V was clipped by 5 bases and J by 5 bases, with 15 bases between them. CDR3 length: 14 residues. Germline-derived CDR1 and CDR2 are MNHEY and SMNVEV (reference sequence). The CDR3 DNA follows: TGTGCCAGCAGTGCTGGACGAGGTCGGGAGACCCAGTACTTC. Protein product: CASSAGRGRETQYF.

The chain has TRBV7-9 and TRBJ2-1, with 10 nucleotides matching TRBD2. The ends lost 5 bases at V and 11 bases at J; junction bases unmatched: 15. The length of the CDR3 is 16 residues. The V gene's germline CDR1 is SEHNR and CDR2 FQNEAQ (reference sequence). The CDR3, as DNA: TGTGCCAGCAGCGGTTTAGCGGGAGGCCAACACCTCAAGCAGTTCTTC. Its translation: CASSGLAGGQHLKQFF.

This clonotype was seen many times. This sequence joins TRBV29-1 and TRBJ2-1; D is ambiguous. Trimming left V 7 bases short and J 7 bases short, with 11 bases between. This CDR3 region has 11 residues. The germline V gene encodes CDR1 SQVTM and CDR2 ANQGSEA. In DNA form, the CDR3 reads TGCAGCGCTGGACGGTTTAATGAGCAGTTCTTC. Its translation: CSAGRFNEQFF.

This clonotype was seen many times. V gene TRBV20-1 combines with J gene TRBJ2-3, with D unresolved. The CDR3 loop spans 15 amino acids. The germline gives CDR1 DFQATT, CDR2 SNEGSKA (reference sequence). Trimming removed 2 bases from V and 6 bases from J, with 18 bases in between. CDR3 amino acids: CSARHISPGVDTQYF. CDR3 bases: TGCAGTGCTAGACATATCTCTCCCGGTGTGGATACGCAGTATTTT.

The chain has TRBV27 and TRBJ2-7; 7 bases map to TRBD2. This CDR3 contains 15 residues. Per germline, CDR1 MNHEY and CDR2 SMNVEV (reference sequence). J lost 2 bases, V lost 7 bases, and 11 bases had no gene match. CDR3 protein: CASTPGGQSPYEQYF. For the CDR3, the DNA is TGTGCCAGCACCCCGGGGGGTCAGTCCCCCTACGAGCAGTACTTC.

This clonotype was counted many times. V and J are TRBV7-9 and TRBJ1-1, with D uncertain. Trimming left V 6 bases short and J 5 bases short, with 13 bases between. CDR3 size: 13 residues. Germline V gene sequence: CDR1 SEHNR, CDR2 FQNEAQ (reference sequence). CDR3 nucleotide sequence: TGTGCCAGCAGTGAAGGTAGTGGGACTGAAGCTTTCTTT. Residues: CASSEGSGTEAFF.

V is TRBV6-2 or TRBV6-3 and J is TRBJ2-3; D call uncertain. Trimming cost V 2 bases and J 4 bases, with 10 bases left between them. Germline-derived CDR1 and CDR2 are MNHEY and SVGEGT. The CDR3 spans 14 residues. CDR3 amino acids: CASSYHIRPDTQYF. CDR3 nucleotide sequence: TGTGCCAGCAGTTACCATATCAGGCCAGATACGCAGTATTTT.